A single sample gave rise to the 14 T cell receptor beta chains below, sequenced in a study of blood T cell dynamics during melanoma immunotherapy. This sample's time point: week 3, after first cycle of checkpoint inhibitor. Profiled with immunoSEQ multiplex PCR; TCRdb holds only in-frame clones, not every one. Found here are fewer than 15,000 clones, 86% of them singletons; the top ten hold 5% to 5.5%. The sequenced sample was blood, obtained from a patient treated with checkpoint blockade. These receptors came from a human donor with melanoma.

The chain links TRBV7-2 to TRBJ1-4; TRBD1 aligns across 9 bases. V shed 1 base and J 7 bases; nucleotides not matched to a gene: 4. This CDR3 is 15 amino acids long. Germline CDR1 reads SGHTA; CDR2 reads FQGNSA. Written as DNA, the CDR3 is TGTGCCAGCAGCTTAGGGAACAGGGGGCTTGAAAAACTGTTTTTT. This translates into CASSLGNRGLEKLFF.

The gene calls are TRBV29-1 and TRBJ1-1; 7 bases align to TRBD1. Per germline, CDR1 SQVTM and CDR2 ANQGSEA. The junction had 5 bases not matched to a gene; V was cut back by 6 bases and J by 1 base. The CDR3 totals 13 residues. In nucleotides, the CDR3 is TGCAGCGTCGCTGGGACAGCGAACACTGAAGCTTTCTTT. This translates into CSVAGTANTEAFF.

The chain carries TRBV4-3 and TRBJ1-1; D remains ambiguous. Germline V gene sequence: CDR1 LGHNA, CDR2 YSLEER. The CDR3 is made up of 16 amino acids. Trimming cost V 1 base and J 0 bases, with 12 bases left between them. The CDR3 here is CASSQGYSLLNTEAFF. The CDR3 coding sequence is TGCGCCAGCAGCCAAGGCTACAGCCTATTGAACACTGAAGCTTTCTTT.

This chain uses TRBV10-3 with TRBJ1-4; no clear D. This CDR3 spans 13 amino acids. Germline CDR1 reads ENHRY; CDR2 reads SYGVKD. Trimming shortened V by 3 bases and J by 7 bases, and 9 bases separated the two germline ends. As DNA, the CDR3 is TGTGCCATCAGTGACAGTAGGTCTGAAAAACTGTTTTTT. It encodes CAISDSRSEKLFF.

This clone was seen only a few times. Since the CDR3 does not end with the conserved phenylalanine or tryptophan, this likely comes from a read error. Because the CDR3's place on the DNA is in doubt, the DNA is left out and the CDR3 is given as listed by TCRdb. This chain joins TRBV5-1 and TRBJ1-2; no DNA check was done on the table's D call, TRBD1. The CDR3 sequence runs 8 residues, both termini included. Germline V gene lookup returns CDR1 SGHRS and CDR2 YFSETQ. CDR3 protein: CASTRGTK.

This sequence joins TRBV11-3 and TRBJ2-3; D remains unclear. CDR1 is SGHNT and CDR2 is YENEEA in the germline V gene. The CDR3 extends over 12 amino acids. V was shortened by 4 bases and J by 0 bases, with 2 bases between the two germline ends. Here the CDR3 reads CASSSSTDTQYF. CDR3 nucleotide sequence: TGTGCCAGCAGCTCAAGCACAGATACGCAGTATTTT.

This rearrangement joins TRBV27 to TRBJ1-5; D perhaps matches TRBD1 (6 bases). Trimming left V 8 bases short and J 4 bases short, with 15 bases between. The CDR3 sequence is 14 residues long. From germline, CDR1 is MNHEY and CDR2 SMNVEV (reference sequence). CDR3 residues: CASWTVQGNQPQHF. The CDR3 region has the DNA TGTGCCAGCTGGACAGTTCAAGGTAATCAGCCCCAGCATTTT.

The chain joins TRBV28 to TRBJ2-1; D perhaps matches TRBD2 (6 bases). Trimming stripped 3 bases from V and 4 bases from J, with 16 bases between. The CDR3 is 16 residues long. Germline V gene data show CDR1 as MDHEN and CDR2 as SYDVKM. The CDR3 reads CASSFGPGVLYNEQFF. DNA for the CDR3: TGTGCCAGCAGTTTCGGTCCGGGAGTGCTTTACAATGAGCAGTTCTTC.

This sequence joins TRBV5-1 and TRBJ1-1; TRBD1 is a possible D gene (5 bases). Germline CDR1 and CDR2: SGHRS and YFSETQ. The CDR3 sequence is 13 residues long. Trimming shortened V by 6 bases and J by 4 bases, and 13 bases separated the two germline ends. In DNA form, the CDR3 reads TGCGCCAGCACCCGGGGGGATAGCACTGAAGCTTTCTTT. This codes for CASTRGDSTEAFF.

This clone was detected a few times. The chain links TRBV2 to TRBJ1-3; D unclear. CDR3 length: 13 amino acids. Germline values: CDR1 SNHLY, CDR2 FYNNEI. V was clipped by 2 bases and J by 2 bases, with 4 bases between them. The CDR3 reads CASSERTGNTIYF. The CDR3 DNA sequence: TGTGCCAGCAGTGAAAGGACTGGAAACACCATATATTTT.

This sequence joins TRBV4-3 and TRBJ2-1; no clear D. Germline V lookup: CDR1 LGHNA, CDR2 YSLEER. The CDR3 length is 13 residues. The V gene lost 0 bases and the J gene lost 6 bases, with 6 bases spanning the gap. The CDR3 sequence is CASSQDWSNEQFF. The CDR3 region has the DNA TGCGCCAGCAGCCAAGATTGGTCCAATGAGCAGTTCTTC.

DNA for the CDR3: TGTGCCACCAGCAGAGAGTTGGGGACCATGGGATACGAGCAGTACTTC. It translates to CATSRELGTMGYEQYF. J is TRBJ2-7 and V is TRBV15, with D perhaps given as TRBD1 or TRBD2 (5 bases each). Germline V gives CDR1 LNHNV, CDR2 YYDKDF (reference sequence). V lost 0 bases and J 4 bases, leaving 16 bases between the germline ends. The CDR3 sequence is 16 residues long. Together with reference TRBV15 and TRBJ2-7, the CDR3 gives the full variable domain: DAMVIQNPRYQVTQFGKPVTLSCSQTLNHNVMYWYQQKSSQAPKLLFHYYDKDFNNEADTPDNFQSRRPNTSFCFLDIRSPGLGDTAMYLCATSRELGTMGYEQYFGPGTRLTVT.

This rearrangement joins TRBV27 to TRBJ2-3; 7 bases align to TRBD1. J was trimmed by 2 bases and V by 1 base; bases with no gene match: 9. CDR1 and CDR2 (germline): MNHEY, SMNVEV (reference sequence). The CDR3 loop spans 17 amino acids. The CDR3 region has the DNA TGTGCCAGCAGTTTATTGTCGCCGGGACAGACCACAGATACGCAGTATTTT. Its protein product is CASSLLSPGQTTDTQYF.

The V and J genes are TRBV6-5 and TRBJ2-3; perhaps TRBD2 as D (6 bases). Germline V gene sequence: CDR1 MNHEY, CDR2 SVGAGI. The CDR3 is 14 residues long. V lost 2 bases and J 6 bases, leaving 12 bases between the germline ends. The CDR3 spells CASSYLEGPDTQYF. The CDR3 nucleotides are TGTGCCAGCAGTTACCTGGAGGGACCGGATACGCAGTATTTT.